What follows is one TCR beta chain and its context. Germline V gene lookup returns CDR1 SGHVS and CDR2 FQNEAQ. CDR3 length: 15 amino acids. The V end lost 6 bases, the J end lost 0 bases, and 12 bases lay between the germline ends. This entry belongs to a study of blood T cell repertoires in COVID-19. For the study at large: Sample material is recorded as cDNA or gDNA derived from T cells, B-cell-depleted T cells, or PBMCs.

Original methodology: It was from reference gene primer amplification that nucleated cell counts were estimated. Here immunoSEQ multiplex PCR was the method, and the copy in TCRdb shows in-frame clones only, minus some. V and J calls and clone size follow that table, whereas D and trimming were derived from the DNA. The sample contains under 300,000 clones, about nine tenths of which appear only once. The V and J genes are TRBV7-8 and TRBJ1-3; possibly TRBD1 for D (5 bases). Sample: PBMCs or T cells enriched from blood (not recorded which). This TCR was sampled from a woman in her twenties or thirties with acute COVID-19. CDR3 in DNA: TGTGCCAGCAGAGGGGCAGGAATCTCTGGAAACACCATATATTTT. Amino acid sequence: CASRGAGISGNTIYF.